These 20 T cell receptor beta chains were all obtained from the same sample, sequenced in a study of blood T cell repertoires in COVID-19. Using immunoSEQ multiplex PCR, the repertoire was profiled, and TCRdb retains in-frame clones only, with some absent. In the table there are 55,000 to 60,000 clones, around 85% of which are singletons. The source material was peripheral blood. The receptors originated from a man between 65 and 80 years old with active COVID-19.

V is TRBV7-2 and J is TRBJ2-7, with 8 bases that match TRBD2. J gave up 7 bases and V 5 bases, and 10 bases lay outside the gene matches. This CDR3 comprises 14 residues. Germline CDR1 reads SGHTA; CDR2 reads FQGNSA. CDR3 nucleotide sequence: TGTGCCAGCAGCCCTAGCGGGTCACGGAAGGAGCAGTACTTC. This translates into CASSPSGSRKEQYF.

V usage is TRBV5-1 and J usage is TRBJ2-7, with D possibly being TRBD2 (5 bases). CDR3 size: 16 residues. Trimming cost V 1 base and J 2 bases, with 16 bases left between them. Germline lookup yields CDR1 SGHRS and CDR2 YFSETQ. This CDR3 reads CASSLRELRAPYEQYF. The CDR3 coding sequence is TGCGCCAGCAGCTTGCGGGAACTCCGGGCCCCCTACGAGCAGTACTTC.

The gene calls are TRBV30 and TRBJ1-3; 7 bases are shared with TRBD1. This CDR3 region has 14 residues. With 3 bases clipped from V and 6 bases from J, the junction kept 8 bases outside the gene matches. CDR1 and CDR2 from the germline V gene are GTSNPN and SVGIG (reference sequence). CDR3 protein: CAWRSDRVLNTIYF. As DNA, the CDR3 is TGTGCCTGGAGGAGCGACAGGGTCCTAAACACCATATATTTT.

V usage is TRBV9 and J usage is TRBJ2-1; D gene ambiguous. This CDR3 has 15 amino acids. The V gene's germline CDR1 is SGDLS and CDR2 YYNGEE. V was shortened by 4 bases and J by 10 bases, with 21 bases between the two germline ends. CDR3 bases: TGTGCCAGCAGCCCCCCCGGGTTTGGCCCCAGAGAGCAGTTCTTC. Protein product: CASSPPGFGPREQFF.

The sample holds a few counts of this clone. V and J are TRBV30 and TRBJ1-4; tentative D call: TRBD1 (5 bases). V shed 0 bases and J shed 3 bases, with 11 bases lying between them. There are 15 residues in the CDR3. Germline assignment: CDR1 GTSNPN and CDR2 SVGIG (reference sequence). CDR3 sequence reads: CAWSVRRGPNEKLFF. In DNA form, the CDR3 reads TGTGCCTGGAGTGTACGGCGGGGCCCTAATGAAAAACTGTTTTTT.

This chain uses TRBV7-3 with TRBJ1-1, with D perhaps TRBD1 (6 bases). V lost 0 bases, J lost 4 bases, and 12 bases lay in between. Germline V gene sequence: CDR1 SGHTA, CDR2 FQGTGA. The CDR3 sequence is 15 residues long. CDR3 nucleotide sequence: TGTGCCAGCAGCTTAACCGGGACATCGACCACTGAAGCTTTCTTT. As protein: CASSLTGTSTTEAFF.

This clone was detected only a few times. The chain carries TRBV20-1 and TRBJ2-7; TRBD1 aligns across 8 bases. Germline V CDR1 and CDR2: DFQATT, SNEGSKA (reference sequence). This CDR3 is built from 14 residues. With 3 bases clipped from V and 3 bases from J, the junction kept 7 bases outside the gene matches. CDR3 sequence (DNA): TGCAGTGCTAGTAGGGGGACAGGCTACTACGAGCAGTACTTC. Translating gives CSASRGTGYYEQYF.

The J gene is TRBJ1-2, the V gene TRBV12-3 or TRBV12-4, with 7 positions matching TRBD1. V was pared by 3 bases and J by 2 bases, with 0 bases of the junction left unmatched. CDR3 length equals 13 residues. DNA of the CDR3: TGTGCCAGCAGTTTGACAGGGAACTATGGCTACACCTTC. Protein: CASSLTGNYGYTF.

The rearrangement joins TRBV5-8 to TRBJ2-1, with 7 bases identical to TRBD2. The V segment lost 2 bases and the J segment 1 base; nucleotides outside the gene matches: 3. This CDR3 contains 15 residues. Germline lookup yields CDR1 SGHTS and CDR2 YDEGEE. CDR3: CASSFGGGSYNEQFF. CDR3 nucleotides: TGTGCCAGCAGCTTTGGCGGGGGATCCTACAATGAGCAGTTCTTC.

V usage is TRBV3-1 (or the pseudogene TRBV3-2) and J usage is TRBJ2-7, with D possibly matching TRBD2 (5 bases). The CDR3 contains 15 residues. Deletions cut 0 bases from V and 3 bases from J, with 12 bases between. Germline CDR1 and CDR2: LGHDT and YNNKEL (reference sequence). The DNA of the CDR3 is TGTGCCAGCAGCCAAGACCTCGGGGTGGTCTACGAGCAGTACTTC. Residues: CASSQDLGVVYEQYF.

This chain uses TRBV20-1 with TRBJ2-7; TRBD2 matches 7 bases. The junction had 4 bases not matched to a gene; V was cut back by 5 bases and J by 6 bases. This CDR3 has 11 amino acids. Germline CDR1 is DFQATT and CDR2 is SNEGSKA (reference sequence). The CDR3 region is CSAGLAAEQYF. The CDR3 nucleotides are TGCAGTGCTGGCCTAGCGGCCGAGCAGTACTTC.

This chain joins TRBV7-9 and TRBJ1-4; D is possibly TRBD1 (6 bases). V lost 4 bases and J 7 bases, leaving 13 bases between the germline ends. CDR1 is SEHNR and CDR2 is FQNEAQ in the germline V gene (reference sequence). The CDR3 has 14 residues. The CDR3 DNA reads TGTGCCAGCAGCTCCCTCCGGGGGGCTGAAAAACTGTTTTTT. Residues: CASSSLRGAEKLFF.

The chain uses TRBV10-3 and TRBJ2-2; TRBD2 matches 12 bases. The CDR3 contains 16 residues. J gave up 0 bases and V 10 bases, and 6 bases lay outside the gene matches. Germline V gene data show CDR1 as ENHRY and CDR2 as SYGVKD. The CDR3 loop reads CATAGTSGSNTGELFF. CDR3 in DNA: TGTGCCACCGCCGGGACTAGCGGGTCGAACACCGGGGAGCTGTTTTTT.

The CDR3 DNA reads as TGTGCCAGCAGTTACTACAGGGTTCGACCTGAAGCTTTCTTT. Amino acids: CASSYYRVRPEAFF. The V and J genes are TRBV6-2 or TRBV6-3 and TRBJ1-1, with D tentatively TRBD1 (6 bases). The CDR3 contains 14 residues. Germline V gives CDR1 MNHEY, CDR2 SVGEGT. The germline V and J ends were trimmed by 1 base and 6 bases, with 12 bases remaining between them.

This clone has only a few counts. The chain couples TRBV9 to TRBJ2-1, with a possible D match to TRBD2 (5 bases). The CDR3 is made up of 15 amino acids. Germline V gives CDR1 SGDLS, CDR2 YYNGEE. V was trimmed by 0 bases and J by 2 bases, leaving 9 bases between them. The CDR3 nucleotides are TGTGCCAGCAGCGTAGCGACTACCGCCTACAATGAGCAGTTCTTC. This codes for CASSVATTAYNEQFF.

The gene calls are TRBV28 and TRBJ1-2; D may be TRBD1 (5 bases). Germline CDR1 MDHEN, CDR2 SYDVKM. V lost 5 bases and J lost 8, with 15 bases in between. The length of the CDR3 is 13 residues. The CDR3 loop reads CASSLGTRGGYTF. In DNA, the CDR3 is TGTGCCAGCAGTCTCGGGACGCGGGGGGGCTACACCTTC.

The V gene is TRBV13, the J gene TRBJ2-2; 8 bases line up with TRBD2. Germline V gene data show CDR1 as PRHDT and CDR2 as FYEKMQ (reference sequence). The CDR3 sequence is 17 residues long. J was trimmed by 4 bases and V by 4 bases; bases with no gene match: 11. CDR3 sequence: CASSSNPGAGGTGELFF. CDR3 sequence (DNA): TGTGCCAGCAGCTCAAATCCTGGGGCGGGAGGCACCGGGGAGCTGTTTTTT.

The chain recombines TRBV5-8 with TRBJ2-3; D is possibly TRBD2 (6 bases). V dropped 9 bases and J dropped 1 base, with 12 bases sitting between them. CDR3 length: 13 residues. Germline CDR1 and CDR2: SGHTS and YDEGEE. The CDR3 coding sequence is TGTGCCAACGGAGGGGTTCGCACAGATACGCAGTATTTT. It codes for CANGGVRTDTQYF.

The CDR3 DNA reads as TGCGCCAGCAGCCAACCCGGGACTAGCGGCACAGATACGCAGTATTTT. This codes for CASSQPGTSGTDTQYF. The chain couples TRBV5-1 to TRBJ2-3, with 10 positions matching TRBD2. J gave up 1 base and V 4 bases, and 6 bases lay outside the gene matches. The length of the CDR3 is 16 residues. The germline V gene has CDR1 SGHRS and CDR2 YFSETQ.

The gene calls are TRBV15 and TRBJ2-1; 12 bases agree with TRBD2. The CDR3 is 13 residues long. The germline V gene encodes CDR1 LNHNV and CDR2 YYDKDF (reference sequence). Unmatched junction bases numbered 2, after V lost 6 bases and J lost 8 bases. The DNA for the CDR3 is TGTGCCACCAGGGCTAGCGGGAGGGATGAGCAGTTCTTC. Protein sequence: CATRASGRDEQFF.